Sequencing of this TCR beta chain was carried out in a study of T cell responses to AZD1222 COVID-19 vaccine. Study-level points and caveats: The sample set comprised mostly white British donors with more females, and clonal diversity was possibly underestimated. It was only a handful of AZD1222 recipients who were seropositive at baseline. The reported proportion of spike-specific TCRs targeting unmutated variant regions was nearly half.

Germline V gene data show CDR1 as MDHEN and CDR2 as SYDVKM. CDR3 length: 13 amino acids. Trimming cost V 8 bases and J 4 bases, with 12 bases left between them. A remark on this clone: Its specificity is not known.

Assay used: immunoSEQ multiplex PCR; TCRdb lists only in-frame clones, some missing. The repertoire holds 250,000 or so clones, with 85% to 95% as singletons. The gene calls are TRBV28 and TRBJ1-5, with a tentative D call TRBD1 (6 bases). This receptor was taken from an adult in good health. Sequencing was performed on peripheral blood, taken on day 0 of AZD1222 vaccination. The CDR3 DNA reads TGTGCCAGCGAACCAACAGGGAATCAGCCCCAGCATTTT. It translates to CASEPTGNQPQHF. The full variable domain, in which reference TRBV28 and TRBJ1-5 provide the parts outside the CDR3, is DVKVTQSSRYLVKRTGEKVFLECVQDMDHENMFWYRQDPGLGLRLIYFSYDVKMKEKGDIPEGYSVSREKKERFSLILESASTNQTSMYLCASEPTGNQPQHFGDGTRLSIL.